This T cell receptor beta chain appears in the sequencing data of a study of shared clonotypes between healthy human individuals (TCRdb year 2020). Background on the whole study: A few men and two women, aged 18 to 49 years, made up the cohort. For each donor, CD4 naive and CD4 memory were each given three plates, CD8 naive was given two plates, and CD8 memory was given one plate. The study deeply sequenced blood TCR repertoires of five healthy adults to estimate repertoire size and the extent of clonotype sharing between individuals. Leukapheresis yielded between about 0.94 and 9 billion PBMCs per donor. To increase sequencing depth and limit assay-specific biases, TCR repertoire library preparation and sequencing were carried out by different laboratories using diverse techniques. General conclusions and limits of the study: Naive subsets generally had larger estimated clonotype richness than memory subsets did. Compared with non-shared clonotypes, the clonotypes found in all four sorted-subset donors had higher generation probabilities. About 4.5% of naive CD4, 3.5% of naive CD8, 2.3% of memory CD4, and about 0.4% of memory CD8 clonotypes were shared across several donors. Because the study included only a small number of donors, the genetic and exposure-history diversity represented was limited. Even with the large sequencing depth, rarefaction of the sorted-subset datasets indicated that sequencing was incomplete. Sampling was limited to blood, and TCR repertoires in tissue likely differ from TCR repertoires in blood. Based on pairwise subsampling, the degree of clonotype sharing among donors was expected to be affected by sequencing depth.

V sheds 2 bases and J sheds 5 bases, leaving 12 bases between their ends. The CDR3 starts with the cysteine, ends with the phenylalanine, and has 14 residues. Left in the record is the CDR3 DNA by itself, 42 bases read in frame from the first base. The germline V gene (reference sequence) yields MNHNY for CDR1 and SVGAGI for CDR2. With respect to this clone: The antigen it recognizes is unknown. No base quality values were provided; no much bigger clone lies one nucleotide off.

Using the deep immunoSEQ assay, multiplex PCR amplified TCR CDR3 regions from genomic DNA. For each cell subset, the extracted genomic DNA was distributed evenly across all wells of several immunoSEQ 96-well plates, and each plate served as one replicate. For sorted subsets, roughly 200 ng of genomic DNA, equivalent to 25,000 to 35,000 T cell genomes, went into each replicate PCR. Purified libraries were measured with a Qubit 3.0 fluorometer, size-checked on a Bioanalyzer 2100, and measured again with the KAPA Library Quantification kit. A separate single-read 150-cycle Illumina NextSeq 550 flow cell was used to sequence each immunoSEQ 96-well plate. The published analysis was carried out like this. Because only junctional sequences without quality scores were contained in the immunoSEQ output, filtering matching that applied to full-length reads could not be performed. To assign V/J genes and CDR3, sequences were annotated against IMGT germline references using PyIR, a Python wrapper for IgBLAST v1.9. Reads were removed for weak V/J assignments (E-value above 1e-6), missing CDR3, stop codons, out-of-frame junctions, or ambiguous translated residues. A V3J clonotype was defined by an identical inferred V gene, J gene, and CDR3 amino acid sequence. Percentage overlap between repertoires was computed as shared unique clonotypes divided by the size of the smaller repertoire. RTK rarefaction, the Chao1 estimator, and Recon v2.1 estimates of unobserved clonotypes were used to assess repertoire richness. Generation probabilities were computed with OLGA for all TCRbeta clonotypes obtained by the gDNA method from several donors. In TCRdb, the immuneACCESS table is reduced to in-frame sequences with V and J assigned. These tables do not hold every clone; where another copy was compared, an unresolved V gene accounts for under half, and the others remain unexplained. D and trimming were read from the DNA, whereas the V and J calls and clone size are those reported in that table. The table for this sample lists millions of clones; about 95% of them were counted only once. Of the sample, about 1.1% falls within the top ten clones.

CD8 naive samples consisted of CD45RO-negative cells that were positively selected for CCR7, yielding a CD45RA+CCR7+ population without TemRA cells. The donors were healthy, HIV-negative adults with no recently reported acute infections or vaccinations. Every donor was a Caucasian adult residing in Nashville, Tennessee, USA. Blood was obtained by leukapheresis, after which PBMCs were separated by Ficoll-Histopaque density gradient centrifugation and cryopreserved in liquid nitrogen vapor phase. Purity and quantity of every magnetically sorted T cell population were checked by analytical flow cytometry. Genomic DNA was isolated from every sorted fraction and measured by UV absorbance on a Nanodrop 2000c.

Sequencing input: naive CD8+ T cells sorted from blood. The cell subset or site label on this specimen signifies: CD45RA+CCR7+. The receptor was derived from a man aged 18 to 29 in good health. The sequence joins TRBV6-6 to TRBJ2-5, with no reliable assignment of the D segment. The sequenced DNA is TGTGCCAGCAGTTACCAGACTGGCTTGGAGACCCAGTACTTC. Its protein reads: CASSYQTGLETQYF.